This TCR beta chain was recorded in a study of OX40 agonist ivuxolimab in advanced cancers. Study details: Age averaged around 59 years (range roughly 23 to 79), and 82.7% were male. The study's findings and limits: Among the least clonally expanded were partial responders at 0.1-3.0 mg/kg. Among expanded peripheral T cells, antigen specificity went undetermined.

As regards this clone: The target antigen is unknown.

The repertoire was sequenced with immunoSEQ multiplex PCR; TCRdb's copy has only in-frame clones and lacks some. The top ten hold approximately 2.8% of the sample, which has 53,000 or so clones, around 81% seen once. Samples of blood were obtained at baseline, on cycle 4 day 1, and on cycle 7 day 1. The CDR3 runs 15 residues. Germline CDR1 reads SGDLS; CDR2 reads YYNGEE. Deletions cut 4 bases from V and 11 bases from J, with 19 bases between. This sequence was found in an adult with an advanced solid tumor such as melanoma, head and neck, liver or kidney cancer. The genes are TRBV9 and TRBJ1-6; tentative D call: TRBD1 (5 bases). The sequencing used CD4+ or CD8+ T cells sorted from blood, collected in a trial of the OX40 agonist ivuxolimab. The CDR3 coding sequence is TGTGCCAGCAGCTCCCGGACGGGACCCGGGGCACCCCTCCACTTT. It is translated as CASSSRTGPGAPLHF. The full variable domain, rest sourced from reference TRBV9 and TRBJ1-6, is DSGVTQTPKHLITATGQRVTLRCSPRSGDLSVYWYQQSLDQGLQFLIQYYNGEERAKGNILERFSAQQFPDLHSELNLSSLELGDSALYFCASSSRTGPGAPLHFGNGTRLTVT.